This TCR beta chain was captured by sequencing in a study of spatial heterogeneity in lung cancer. Study in general: For the average unique TCR and UMI combination, more than 9.5 occurrences appeared in raw reads. Study findings and constraints: Follow-up blood showed ubiquitous expanded tumor TCRs less than blood at resection did.

Time point defined: blood at routine non-recurrence follow-up after resection. TCRdb passed the 5' RACE reads through MiXCR, listing each CDR3 protein once. The sample holds roughly 120,000 distinct CDR3 sequences, 10% to 13% seen once. Germline CDR1 and CDR2: SQVTM and ANQGSEA. This CDR3 is 15 amino acids long. V lost 1 base, J lost 2 bases, and 5 bases stayed unmatched. This clonotype was recorded at least ten times. Its matching antigen is unknown. This clonotype was sampled from a female donor with early-stage non-small cell lung cancer. This material consisted of PBMCs, taken at follow-up. V is TRBV29-1 and J is TRBJ2-7, with 10 bases fitting TRBD1. The CDR3 reads CSVEAPGQGTYEQYF. CDR3 in DNA: TGCAGCGTTGAAGCTCCGGGACAGGGGACCTACGAGCAGTACTTC.